This T cell receptor (beta chain) stems from a study of CD8 T cells in ankylosing spondylitis. After removal of 4 bases from V and 0 bases from J, the junction contained 10 bases not matched to a gene. The germline gives CDR1 SGHRS, CDR2 YFSETQ. CDR3 length: 18 residues. MiXCR, run by TCRdb on the 5' RACE reads, gives a single entry per CDR3 protein. This table holds some 150,000 distinct CDR3 sequences, approximately 10% found once. This clonotype has a count of ten or more. What it binds is unknown. The study, taken as a whole, reports: Seemingly characteristic of ankylosing spondylitis blood was a TCR beta motif consisting of roughly 8 highly homologous variants.

This sequence was found in a female donor with ankylosing spondylitis or in good health (not recorded which). Sequenced: blood, either unsorted or a sorted T cell fraction (not recorded which). The gene calls are TRBV5-1 and TRBJ1-5, with 10 bases identical to TRBD1. CDR3 sequence: CASSPGQGIYGSNQPQHF. CDR3 DNA sequence: TGCGCCAGCAGCCCGGGACAGGGGATTTACGGTAGCAATCAGCCCCAGCATTTT.